Here is one T cell receptor (beta chain) with its context. This sample stems from a study of blood T cell repertoires in COVID-19. Study-wide background: Samples representing acute and convalescent COVID-19 were sourced from the United States, Italy and Spain. Sources were T cells, B-cell-depleted T cells, or PBMCs; the material itself was cDNA or gDNA.

CDR3 length equals 17 residues. Per germline, CDR1 SGHRS and CDR2 YFSETQ. The V and J ends lost 2 bases and 0 bases respectively, with 17 bases between them. In the original workflow: From reference gene primer amplification, estimates of nucleated cell counts were derived. TCRdb's copy holds only in-frame clones and misses some; the assay was immunoSEQ multiplex PCR. V and J calls and clone size are given by that table; D and trimming were obtained from the DNA. The table records approximately 240,000 clones, about four fifths of them present only once. Sequenced sample: peripheral blood. V gene TRBV5-1 combines with J gene TRBJ1-1; D unclear. This receptor was taken from a man between 45 and 60 years old with acute or convalescent COVID-19. In DNA form, the CDR3 reads TGCGCCAGCAGCTTTACGGGGTCCAGAGCCATGAACACTGAAGCTTTCTTT. It specifies CASSFTGSRAMNTEAFF. Based on the CDR3 plus reference TRBV5-1 and TRBJ1-1, the full variable domain is KAGVTQTPRYLIKTRGQQVTLSCSPISGHRSVSWYQQTPGQGLQFLFEYFSETQRNKGNFPGRFSGRQFSNSRSEMNVSTLELGDSALYLCASSFTGSRAMNTEAFFGQGTRLTVV.